Here is one TCR beta chain with its context. Its antigen remains unidentified. The junction had 6 bases not matched to a gene; V was cut back by 1 base and J by 1 base. Germline CDR1 reads MNHEY; CDR2 reads SMNVEV (reference sequence). The CDR3 extends over 18 amino acids. The sample is drawn from a study of shared clonotypes between healthy human individuals. For the study at large: Per donor, CD8 memory used one plate, CD8 naive used two, CD4 memory used three and CD4 naive used three. Study-wide findings and caveats: Clonotypes not shared had lower generation probabilities than those common to all four donors. When naive CD4 clonotypes were compared across several donors, approximately 4.9% were shared.

Authors' processing steps: Filtering differed, since immunoSEQ gave only junction sequences and no quality scores. The repertoire was sequenced with immunoSEQ multiplex PCR; TCRdb's copy has only in-frame clones and lacks some. The V and J calls and clone size are taken from that table; D and trimming were inferred from the DNA. The sample consists of over 2 million clones, about 90% of them appearing once. The material sequenced was naive CD4+ T cells from PBMCs. Subset indicated: CD45RA+ positively selected. This receptor was identified in a young man in good health. Some clones in this sample may be carry-over from other donors' samples. The chain links TRBV27 to TRBJ2-7; 14 nucleotides agree with TRBD2. For the CDR3, the DNA is TGTGCCAGCAGTTTATTCCCACGACTAGCGGGAGGGTCCTACGAGCAGTACTTC. Translating gives CASSLFPRLAGGSYEQYF.